What follows are 21 T cell receptor beta chains derived from one specimen sequenced in a study of cytomegalovirus exposure and HLA in healthy donors. The primer mix had 60 Vbeta and 13 Jbeta primers. The table came from immunoSEQ multiplex PCR; TCRdb's copy has only in-frame clones and leaves some out. The profile shows fewer than 85,000 clones, roughly 74% of them singletons. Material for sequencing was PBMCs. The receptors derive from a middle-aged man in good health and CMV-seronegative.

The V and J genes are TRBV16 and TRBJ2-5; D unresolved. The V gene lost 1 base and the J gene lost 13 bases, with 28 bases spanning the gap. This CDR3 contains 17 residues. Germline V gene data show CDR1 as KGHSY and CDR2 as FQNENV. The CDR3 region is CASSQLFPRWRQRPSYF. CDR3 DNA sequence: TGTGCCAGCAGCCAATTATTCCCGCGTTGGCGCCAGCGACCCTCGTACTTC.

The gene calls are TRBV9 and TRBJ2-7, with D unclear. The CDR3 contains 14 residues. The V gene lost 0 bases and the J gene lost 0 bases, with 7 bases spanning the gap. Germline lookup yields CDR1 SGDLS and CDR2 YYNGEE. This CDR3 reads CASSVDSTSYEQYF. CDR3 coding DNA: TGTGCCAGCAGCGTAGATAGTACCTCCTACGAGCAGTACTTC.

The chain has TRBV13 and TRBJ1-6; D is uncertain. The germline V gene has CDR1 PRHDT and CDR2 FYEKMQ (reference sequence). The V end was cut by 3 bases, the J end by 7 bases, with 7 bases between. This CDR3 is built from 13 residues. The CDR3 DNA sequence: TGTGCCAGCAGCTTCCACACAAATTCACCCCTCCACTTT. Translating gives CASSFHTNSPLHF.

The rearrangement joins TRBV7-2 to TRBJ2-5; 10 nucleotides agree with TRBD2. CDR1 and CDR2 (germline): SGHTA, FQGNSA. The CDR3 is 15 residues long. The V segment lost 1 base and the J segment 4 bases; nucleotides outside the gene matches: 3. CDR3 amino acids: CASSLVAGGSETQYF. In DNA, the CDR3 is TGTGCCAGCAGCTTAGTAGCGGGGGGTTCAGAGACCCAGTACTTC.

The chain recombines TRBV14 with TRBJ1-6; D not certain. CDR3 length equals 14 residues. V was trimmed by 3 bases and J by 0 bases, leaving 3 bases between them. Germline V gene lookup returns CDR1 SGHDN and CDR2 FVKESK. Written as DNA, the CDR3 is TGTGCCAGCAGCCAGAGCTCCTATAATTCACCCCTCCACTTT. As protein: CASSQSSYNSPLHF. The variable domain in full, completed from reference TRBV14 and TRBJ1-6, reads EAGVTQFPSHSVIEKGQTVTLRCDPISGHDNLYWYRRVMGKEIKFLLHFVKESKQDESGMPNNRFLAERTGGTYSTLKVQPAELEDSGVYFCASSQSSYNSPLHFGNGTRLTVT.

This clone has only one observation. The chain employs TRBV4-1 and TRBJ2-4, with 7 bases lining up with TRBD1. The CDR3 consists of 15 residues. The V and J ends lost 2 bases and 7 bases, in that order; junction bases with no gene match: 8. The germline gives CDR1 MGHRA, CDR2 YSYEKL. The CDR3 is CASSQPTGLGNIQYF. CDR3 nucleotide sequence: TGCGCCAGCAGCCAACCGACAGGGCTAGGGAACATTCAGTACTTC.

This clone was counted a few times. The chain employs TRBV4-2 and TRBJ1-2; D is possibly TRBD1 (5 bases). This CDR3 contains 13 residues. Germline values: CDR1 LGHNA, CDR2 YNFKEQ. V was shortened by 4 bases and J by 6 bases, with 12 bases between the two germline ends. CDR3 nucleotide sequence: TGTGCCAGCAGCCCGGGGGGGGAGGATGGCTACACCTTC. Translation: CASSPGGEDGYTF.

In this sample, this clone turned up a few times. The rearrangement uses TRBV29-1 and TRBJ2-7; D possibly corresponds to TRBD2 (5 bases). Per the germline V gene, CDR1 is SQVTM and CDR2 is ANQGSEA. The ends were cut back, 0 bases at V and 4 bases at J, with 7 bases in the middle. The CDR3 spans 12 residues. The CDR3 sequence is CSVEDRGYEQYF. In nucleotides, the CDR3 is TGCAGCGTTGAAGATCGAGGGTACGAGCAGTACTTC.

This clone turned up a few times. This rearrangement joins TRBV5-1 to TRBJ1-1, with 8 bases identical to TRBD1. Germline V gives CDR1 SGHRS, CDR2 YFSETQ. CDR3 size: 15 residues. The junction had 9 bases not matched to a gene; V was cut back by 4 bases and J by 4 bases. CDR3 in DNA: TGCGCCAGCAGCGCCCGACAGGGGAGAGGCACTGAAGCTTTCTTT. This codes for CASSARQGRGTEAFF.

The chain links TRBV4-1 to TRBJ2-7, with 10 bases identical to TRBD2. Trimming took 0 bases from V and 4 from J; bases not matched to a gene: 12. The CDR3 is 18 residues long. Germline V gene data show CDR1 as MGHRA and CDR2 as YSYEKL. The CDR3 is CASSQEMIAGGLNYEQYF. CDR3 nucleotide sequence: TGCGCCAGCAGCCAAGAAATGATAGCGGGGGGACTAAATTACGAGCAGTACTTC.

The chain combines TRBV9 with TRBJ2-3, with D possibly matching TRBD2 (5 bases). Germline CDR1 reads SGDLS; CDR2 reads YYNGEE. The CDR3 runs to 16 residues. V lost 3 bases, J lost 1 base, and 15 bases lay in between. In DNA, the CDR3 is TGTGCCAGCAGCGCCCGGGGAGAAGCCCGCACAGATACGCAGTATTTT. Translation gives CASSARGEARTDTQYF. Variable domain in full (rest from reference TRBV9 and TRBJ2-3): DSGVTQTPKHLITATGQRVTLRCSPRSGDLSVYWYQQSLDQGLQFLIQYYNGEERAKGNILERFSAQQFPDLHSELNLSSLELGDSALYFCASSARGEARTDTQYFGPGTRLTVL.

The chain employs TRBV7-2 and TRBJ2-3, with a tentative D call TRBD2 (5 bases). Germline loops: CDR1 SGHTA, CDR2 FQGNSA. The CDR3 consists of 17 residues. The V gene lost 5 bases and the J gene lost 0 bases, with 18 bases spanning the gap. The CDR3 region is CASSPHWAGLSTDTQYF. CDR3 bases: TGTGCCAGCAGCCCGCATTGGGCGGGCCTTAGCACAGATACGCAGTATTTT.

The chain recombines TRBV15 with TRBJ2-6; D unclear. The V end was cut by 1 base, the J end by 0 bases, with 4 bases between. Germline assignment: CDR1 LNHNV and CDR2 YYDKDF (reference sequence). The CDR3 contains 15 residues. In DNA form, the CDR3 reads TGTGCCACCAGCAGAGTTCGCTCTGGGGCCAACGTCCTGACTTTC. Its translation is CATSRVRSGANVLTF.

This CDR3 is CASTPGTDNQPQHF. The DNA for the CDR3 is TGCGCCAGCACCCCAGGGACAGATAATCAGCCCCAGCATTTT. V is TRBV23-1 and J is TRBJ1-5; TRBD1 matches 7 bases. TRBV23-1 is an ORF for which the function is uncertain. The J segment lost 4 bases and the V segment lost 7 bases, leaving 7 bases of the junction unmatched. The CDR3 is 14 amino acids.

The chain recombines TRBV11-2 with TRBJ2-1; 8 positions agree with TRBD2. The CDR3 length is 15 residues. Germline lookup yields CDR1 SGHAT and CDR2 FQNNGV. V trimming: 4 bases; J trimming: 4 bases; junction bases outside the gene matches: 6. CDR3 DNA sequence: TGTGCCAGCAGCTCCGCGGGGGGCTGGTACAATGAGCAGTTCTTC. Amino acid sequence: CASSSAGGWYNEQFF.

J is TRBJ2-1 and V is TRBV29-1, with TRBD1 matching over 8 bases. Per germline, CDR1 SQVTM and CDR2 ANQGSEA. Trimming at V came to 4 bases and at J to 6 bases, leaving 5 bases not matched to a gene. CDR3 length: 13 residues. CDR3 loop: CSVGTGIRNEQFF. The CDR3, as DNA: TGCAGCGTTGGGACAGGGATTCGCAATGAGCAGTTCTTC.

As DNA, the CDR3 is TGCGCCAGCAGCTTCAACATGCATCGGGGGGACGAGCAGTACTTC. It yields the protein CASSFNMHRGDEQYF. The V gene is TRBV5-1, the J gene TRBJ2-7, with 7 bases that match TRBD2. Trimming removed 2 bases from V and 5 bases from J; junction bases left unmatched: 10. The CDR3 covers 15 residues. CDR1 is SGHRS, CDR2 YFSETQ, per germline.

The chain joins TRBV5-4 to TRBJ1-2, with 8 nucleotides matching TRBD1. Germline trimming cut 3 bases from V and 4 bases from J; bases unmatched to any gene: 8. Germline V lookup: CDR1 SGHNT, CDR2 YYREEE (reference sequence). The CDR3 consists of 15 residues. In nucleotides, the CDR3 is TGTGCCAGCAGCTGGGGAGGGACAGGTCCCTATGGCTACACCTTC. This encodes CASSWGGTGPYGYTF.

The V gene is TRBV2, the J gene TRBJ1-2; unclear D gene. V lost 6 bases, J lost 5 bases, and 10 bases lay in between. Germline CDR1 reads SNHLY; CDR2 reads FYNNEI. The length of the CDR3 is 12 residues. CDR3 nucleotide sequence: TGTGCCAGCAGCCCCGCGGGGTATGGCTACACCTTC. This sequence encodes CASSPAGYGYTF.

The gene calls are TRBV5-1 and TRBJ1-4; 8 positions match TRBD1. The V segment lost 4 bases and the J segment 8 bases; nucleotides outside the gene matches: 1. The length of the CDR3 is 12 residues. Looked up from germline, CDR1 is SGHRS and CDR2 is YFSETQ. DNA of the CDR3: TGCGCCAGCAGCAACAGGGGGGAAAAACTGTTTTTT. It yields the protein CASSNRGEKLFF.

CDR3 residues: CASSLVPKTGSTYNSPLHF. CDR3 coding DNA: TGTGCCAGCAGTTTAGTCCCCAAAACAGGTTCTACCTATAATTCACCCCTCCACTTT. The chain recombines TRBV27 with TRBJ1-6; tentatively, D is TRBD1 (5 bases). The CDR3 length is 19 residues. Germline CDR1 and CDR2: MNHEY and SMNVEV (reference sequence). Trimming removed 2 bases at V and 2 bases at J, with 19 bases between.